Reported below is one T cell receptor beta chain. The data belong to a study of technical replicates of blood from a few donors. Germline V CDR1 and CDR2: SQVTM, ANQGSEA. The length of the CDR3 is 14 residues. V lost 0 bases, J lost 7 bases, and 13 bases lay in between. Produced via immunoSEQ multiplex PCR; TCRdb's table is partial and in-frame only. The sample records about 79,000 clones, about 91% being singletons. This sequence joins TRBV29-1 and TRBJ1-3; D unresolved. This TCR came from a human donor in good health. Some clones in this sample may be carry-over from other donors' samples. The material sequenced was T cells isolated from PBMCs. CDR3 residues: CSVEEVEEGNTIYF. The CDR3 DNA reads TGCAGCGTTGAAGAAGTGGAGGAGGGCAACACCATATATTTT.